A few counts support the clone carrying this T cell receptor beta chain. TCRdb used MiXCR to reprocess the 5' RACE reads, holding one entry per CDR3 protein. The table shows a few hundred thousand distinct CDR3 sequences, with around a fifth occurring only once. The data belong to a study of T-cell memory formation after mild COVID-19. Study-wide background: Clusters of TCRs were largely donor specific.

The receptor comes from an adult woman who had mild COVID-19 (a few samples of this study predate the infection). Cell type and time point are not known. The sample consisted of PBMCs or a T cell subset sorted from them (not recorded which).

CDR3 sequence reads: CASSFAGLARNEQFF. The CDR3 nucleotides are TGTGCCAGCAGCTTTGCGGGACTAGCGAGAAATGAGCAGTTCTTC. The V and J genes are TRBV7-2 and TRBJ2-1; 10 bases line up with TRBD2. The CDR3 is 15 residues long. Trimming cost V 3 bases and J 7 bases; bases outside gene matches: 6. Germline V gene lookup returns CDR1 SGHTA and CDR2 FQGNSA.